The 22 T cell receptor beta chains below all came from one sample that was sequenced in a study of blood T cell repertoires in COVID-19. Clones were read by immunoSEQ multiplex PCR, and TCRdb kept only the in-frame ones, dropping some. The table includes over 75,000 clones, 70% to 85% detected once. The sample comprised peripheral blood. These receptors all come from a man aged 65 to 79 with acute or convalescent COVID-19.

The CDR3 reads CARLGDRIGNQPQHF. CDR3 DNA: TGTGCCCGTCTAGGGGACAGGATTGGCAATCAGCCCCAGCATTTT. The chain links TRBV21-1 to TRBJ1-5; the table assigns TRBD1, which was not confirmed against the DNA. TRBV21-1 represents a pseudogene. The CDR3 sequence is 15 residues long.

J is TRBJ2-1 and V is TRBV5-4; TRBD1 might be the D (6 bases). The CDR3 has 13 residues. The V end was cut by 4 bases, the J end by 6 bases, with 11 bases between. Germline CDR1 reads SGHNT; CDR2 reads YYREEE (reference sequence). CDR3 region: CASSPQGSNEQFF. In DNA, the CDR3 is TGTGCCAGCAGCCCACAGGGTTCCAATGAGCAGTTCTTC. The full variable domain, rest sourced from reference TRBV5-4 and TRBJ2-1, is ETGVTQSPTHLIKTRGQQVTLRCSSQSGHNTVSWYQQALGQGPQFIFQYYREEENGRGNFPPRFSGLQFPNYSSELNVNALELDDSALYLCASSPQGSNEQFFGPGTRLTVL.

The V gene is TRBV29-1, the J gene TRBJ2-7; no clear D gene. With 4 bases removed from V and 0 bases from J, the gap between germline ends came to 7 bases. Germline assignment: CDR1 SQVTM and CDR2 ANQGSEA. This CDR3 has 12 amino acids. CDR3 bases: TGCAGCGTTGGAGCTTCCTCCTACGAGCAGTACTTC. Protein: CSVGASSYEQYF.

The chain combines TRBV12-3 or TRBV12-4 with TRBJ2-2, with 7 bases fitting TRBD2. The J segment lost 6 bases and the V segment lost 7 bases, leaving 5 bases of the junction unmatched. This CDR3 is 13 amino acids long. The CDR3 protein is CASTLGLPGELFF. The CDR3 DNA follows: TGTGCCAGCACCTTGGGACTACCCGGGGAGCTGTTTTTT.

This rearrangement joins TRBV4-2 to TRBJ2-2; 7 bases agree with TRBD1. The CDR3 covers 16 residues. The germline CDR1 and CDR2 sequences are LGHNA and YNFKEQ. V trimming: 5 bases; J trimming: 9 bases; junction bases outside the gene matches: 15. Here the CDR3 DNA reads TGTGCCAGCAGCACTACCCCGGGACAGCTAAAACGGGAGCTGTTTTTT. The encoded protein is CASSTTPGQLKRELFF.

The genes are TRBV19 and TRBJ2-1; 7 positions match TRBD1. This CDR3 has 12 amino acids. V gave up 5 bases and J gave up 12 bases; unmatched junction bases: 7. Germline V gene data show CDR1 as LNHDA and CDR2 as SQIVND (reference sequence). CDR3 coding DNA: TGTGCCAGTAGTTCCCCGACAGGGTGGCAGTTCTTC. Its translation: CASSSPTGWQFF. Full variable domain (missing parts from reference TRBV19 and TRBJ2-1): DGGITQSPKYLFRKEGQNVTLSCEQNLNHDAMYWYRQDPGQGLRLIYYSQIVNDFQKGDIAEGYSVSREKKESFPLTVTSAQKNPTAFYLCASSSPTGWQFFGPGTRLTVL.

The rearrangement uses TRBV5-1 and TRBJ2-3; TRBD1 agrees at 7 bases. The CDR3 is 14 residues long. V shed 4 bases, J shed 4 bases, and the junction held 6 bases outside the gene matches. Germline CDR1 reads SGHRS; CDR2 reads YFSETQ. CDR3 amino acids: CASSPGQISDTQYF. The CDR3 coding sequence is TGCGCCAGCAGCCCGGGACAGATTTCAGATACGCAGTATTTT.

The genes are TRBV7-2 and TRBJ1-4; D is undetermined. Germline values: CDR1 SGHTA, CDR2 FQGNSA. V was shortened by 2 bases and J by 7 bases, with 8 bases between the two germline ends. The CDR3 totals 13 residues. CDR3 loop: CASSLKSREKLFF. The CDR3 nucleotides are TGTGCCAGCAGCTTAAAGAGTCGTGAAAAACTGTTTTTT. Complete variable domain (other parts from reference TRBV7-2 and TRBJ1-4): GAGVSQSPSNKVTEKGKDVELRCDPISGHTALYWYRQSLGQGLEFLIYFQGNSAPDKSGLPSDRFSAERTGGSVSTLTIQRTQQEDSAVYLCASSLKSREKLFFGSGTQLSVL.

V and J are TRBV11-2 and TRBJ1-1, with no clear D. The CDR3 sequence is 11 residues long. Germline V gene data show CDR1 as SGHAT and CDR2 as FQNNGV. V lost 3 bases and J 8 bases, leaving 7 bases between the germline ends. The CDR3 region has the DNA TGTGCCAGCAGCTTGGGCCGGGAAGCTTTCTTT. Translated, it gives CASSLGREAFF.

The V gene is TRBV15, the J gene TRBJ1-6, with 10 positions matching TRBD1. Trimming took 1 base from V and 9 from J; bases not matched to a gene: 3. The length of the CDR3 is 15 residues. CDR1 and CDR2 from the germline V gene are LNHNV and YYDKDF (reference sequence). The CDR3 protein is CATSRGQGAGSPLHF. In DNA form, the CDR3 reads TGTGCCACCAGCAGAGGACAGGGGGCAGGTTCACCCCTCCACTTT.

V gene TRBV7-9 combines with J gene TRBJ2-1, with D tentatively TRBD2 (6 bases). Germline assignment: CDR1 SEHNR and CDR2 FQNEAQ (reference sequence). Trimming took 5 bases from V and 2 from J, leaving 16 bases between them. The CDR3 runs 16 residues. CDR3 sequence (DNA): TGTGCCAGCAGCCCCCCTGCGGGAACCCCCTACAATGAGCAGTTCTTC. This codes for CASSPPAGTPYNEQFF.

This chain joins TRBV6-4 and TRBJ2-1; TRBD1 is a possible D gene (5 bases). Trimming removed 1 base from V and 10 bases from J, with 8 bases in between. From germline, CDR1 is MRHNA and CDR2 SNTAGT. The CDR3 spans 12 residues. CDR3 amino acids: CASSDWAGEQFF. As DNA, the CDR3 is TGTGCCAGCAGTGACTGGGCAGGGGAGCAGTTCTTC.

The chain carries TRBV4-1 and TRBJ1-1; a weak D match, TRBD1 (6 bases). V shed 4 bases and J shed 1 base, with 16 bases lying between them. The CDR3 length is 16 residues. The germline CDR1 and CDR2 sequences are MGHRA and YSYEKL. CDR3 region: CASSPQSNRANTEAFF. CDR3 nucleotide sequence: TGCGCCAGCAGCCCGCAGAGTAACAGGGCGAACACTGAAGCTTTCTTT.

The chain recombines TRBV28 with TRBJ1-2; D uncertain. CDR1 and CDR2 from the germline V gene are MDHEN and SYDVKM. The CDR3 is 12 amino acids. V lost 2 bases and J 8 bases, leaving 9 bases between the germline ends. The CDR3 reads CASSLTSGGYTF. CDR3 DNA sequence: TGTGCCAGCAGTTTAACCAGCGGAGGCTACACCTTC.

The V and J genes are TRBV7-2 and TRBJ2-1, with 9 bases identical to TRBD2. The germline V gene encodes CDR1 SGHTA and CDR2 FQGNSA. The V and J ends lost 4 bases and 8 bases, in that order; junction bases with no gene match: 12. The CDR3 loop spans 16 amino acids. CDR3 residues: CASSSIAGAAWDEQFF. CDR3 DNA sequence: TGTGCCAGCAGCTCTATAGCGGGGGCCGCTTGGGATGAGCAGTTCTTC.

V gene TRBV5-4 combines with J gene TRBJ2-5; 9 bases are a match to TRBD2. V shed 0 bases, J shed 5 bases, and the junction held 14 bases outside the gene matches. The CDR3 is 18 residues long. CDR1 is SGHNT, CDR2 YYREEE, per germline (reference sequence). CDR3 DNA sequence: TGTGCCAGCAGCTTGGCAGCGGGGGGCGGGGGTGTTAGGGAGACCCAGTACTTC. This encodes CASSLAAGGGGVRETQYF.

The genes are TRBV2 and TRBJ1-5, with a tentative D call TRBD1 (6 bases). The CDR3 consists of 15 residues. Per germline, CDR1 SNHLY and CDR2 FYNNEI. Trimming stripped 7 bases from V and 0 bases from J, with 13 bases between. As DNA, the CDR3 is TGTGCCAGCACCCTACGACAGGTTAGCAATCAGCCCCAGCATTTT. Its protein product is CASTLRQVSNQPQHF.

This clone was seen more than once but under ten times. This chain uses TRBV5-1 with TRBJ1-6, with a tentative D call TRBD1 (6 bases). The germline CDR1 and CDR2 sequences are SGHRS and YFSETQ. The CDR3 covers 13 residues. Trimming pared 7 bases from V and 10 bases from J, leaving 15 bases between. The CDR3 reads CASRRDNDSPLHF. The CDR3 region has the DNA TGCGCCAGCCGCCGGGACAACGACTCACCCCTCCACTTT.

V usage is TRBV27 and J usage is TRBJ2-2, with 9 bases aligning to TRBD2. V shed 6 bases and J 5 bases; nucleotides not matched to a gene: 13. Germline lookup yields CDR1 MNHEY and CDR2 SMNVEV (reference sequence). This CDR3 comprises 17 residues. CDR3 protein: CASRGSASGVTTGELFF. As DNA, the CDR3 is TGTGCCAGCAGGGGGTCGGCTAGCGGGGTAACAACCGGGGAGCTGTTTTTT.

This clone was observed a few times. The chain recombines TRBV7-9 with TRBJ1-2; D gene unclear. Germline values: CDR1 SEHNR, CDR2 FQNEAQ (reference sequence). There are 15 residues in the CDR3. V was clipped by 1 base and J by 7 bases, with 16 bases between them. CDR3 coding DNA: TGTGCCAGCAGCTTAGAGGCGGTCCTTGGTGGTGGCTACACCTTC. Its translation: CASSLEAVLGGGYTF.

The CDR3 is CASSLGQTSIQYF. CDR3 in DNA: TGTGCCAGCAGCTTAGGACAGACCTCAATTCAGTACTTC. The V and J genes are TRBV11-2 and TRBJ2-4, with D maybe TRBD1 (5 bases). The CDR3 spans 13 residues. Germline V gene sequence: CDR1 SGHAT, CDR2 FQNNGV. V shed 1 base and J shed 10 bases, with 11 bases lying between them.

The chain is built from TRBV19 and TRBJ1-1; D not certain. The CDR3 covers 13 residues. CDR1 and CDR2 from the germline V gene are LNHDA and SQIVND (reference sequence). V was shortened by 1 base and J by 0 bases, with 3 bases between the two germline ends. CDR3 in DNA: TGTGCCAGTAGTATAGCTGTGAACACTGAAGCTTTCTTT. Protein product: CASSIAVNTEAFF. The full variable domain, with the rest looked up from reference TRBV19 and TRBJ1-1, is DGGITQSPKYLFRKEGQNVTLSCEQNLNHDAMYWYRQDPGQGLRLIYYSQIVNDFQKGDIAEGYSVSREKKESFPLTVTSAQKNPTAFYLCASSIAVNTEAFFGQGTRLTVV.